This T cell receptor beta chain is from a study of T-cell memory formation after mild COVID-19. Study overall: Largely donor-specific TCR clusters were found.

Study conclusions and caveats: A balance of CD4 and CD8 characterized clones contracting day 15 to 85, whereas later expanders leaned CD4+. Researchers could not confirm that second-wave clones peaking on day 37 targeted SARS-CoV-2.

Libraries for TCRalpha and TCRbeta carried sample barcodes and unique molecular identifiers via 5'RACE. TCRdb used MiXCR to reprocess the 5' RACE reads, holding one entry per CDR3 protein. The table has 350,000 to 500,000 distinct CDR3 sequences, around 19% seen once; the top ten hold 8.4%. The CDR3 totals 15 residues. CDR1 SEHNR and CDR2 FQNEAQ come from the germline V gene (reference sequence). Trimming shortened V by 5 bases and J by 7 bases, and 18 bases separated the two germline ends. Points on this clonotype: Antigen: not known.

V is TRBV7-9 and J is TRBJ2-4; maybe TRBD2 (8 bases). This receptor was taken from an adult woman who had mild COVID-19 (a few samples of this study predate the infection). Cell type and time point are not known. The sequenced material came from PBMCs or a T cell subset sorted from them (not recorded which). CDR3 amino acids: CASSQGQRGYNIQYF. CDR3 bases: TGTGCCAGCAGCCAGGGACAGCGGGGGTATAACATTCAGTACTTC.